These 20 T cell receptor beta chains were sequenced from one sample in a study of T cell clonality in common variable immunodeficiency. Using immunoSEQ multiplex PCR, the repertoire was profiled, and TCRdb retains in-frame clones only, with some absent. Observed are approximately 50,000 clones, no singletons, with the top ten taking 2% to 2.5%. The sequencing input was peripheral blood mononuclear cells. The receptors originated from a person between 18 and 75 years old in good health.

CDR3 DNA (partial): TGTGCCAGCAGTGAGGCTTCTTCCTATAATTCACCC. This codes for CASSEASSYNSP. The entire CDR3 sequence reads CASSEASSYNSPLHF. This rearrangement joins TRBV2 to TRBJ1-6, with D hard to call. Read data end 3 residues before the CDR3 end; the end is taken from the germline J gene. The length of the CDR3 is 15 residues. CDR1 and CDR2 (germline): SNHLY, FYNNEI. With 3 bases removed from V and 1 base from J, the gap between germline ends came to 7 bases.

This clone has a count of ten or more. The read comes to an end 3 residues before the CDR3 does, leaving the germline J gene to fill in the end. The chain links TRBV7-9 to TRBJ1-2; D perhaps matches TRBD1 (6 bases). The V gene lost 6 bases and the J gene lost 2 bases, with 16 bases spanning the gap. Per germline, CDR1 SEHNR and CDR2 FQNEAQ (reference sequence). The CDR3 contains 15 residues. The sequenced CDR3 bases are TGTGCCAGCAGTACCGTTCGGGGGGCGAACTATGGC. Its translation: CASSTVRGANYG. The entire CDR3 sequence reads CASSTVRGANYGYTF.

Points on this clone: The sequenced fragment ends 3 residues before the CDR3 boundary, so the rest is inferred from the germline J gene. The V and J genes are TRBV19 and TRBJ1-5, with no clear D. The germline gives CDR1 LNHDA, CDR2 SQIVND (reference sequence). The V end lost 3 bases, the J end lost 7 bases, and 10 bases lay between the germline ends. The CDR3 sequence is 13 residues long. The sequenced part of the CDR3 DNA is TGTGCCAGTAGTATTTTCGGTGCGCAGCCC. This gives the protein CASSIFGAQP. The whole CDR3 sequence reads CASSIFGAQPQHF.

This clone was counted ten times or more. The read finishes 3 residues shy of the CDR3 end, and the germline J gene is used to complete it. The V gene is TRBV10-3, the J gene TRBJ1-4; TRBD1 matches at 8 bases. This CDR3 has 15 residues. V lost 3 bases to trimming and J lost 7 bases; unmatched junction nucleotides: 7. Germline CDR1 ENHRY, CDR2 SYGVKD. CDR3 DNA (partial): TGTGCCATCAGTGACTCCCAGGGGGCTTTTGAAAAA. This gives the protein CAISDSQGAFEK. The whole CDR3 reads CAISDSQGAFEKLFF.

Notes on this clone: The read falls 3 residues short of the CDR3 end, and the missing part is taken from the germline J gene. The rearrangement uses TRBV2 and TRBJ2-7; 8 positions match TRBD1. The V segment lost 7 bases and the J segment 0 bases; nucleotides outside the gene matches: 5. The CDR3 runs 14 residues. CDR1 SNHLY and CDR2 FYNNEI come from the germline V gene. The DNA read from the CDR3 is TGTGCCAGCACTCGGGACAGGAGCTCCTACGAG. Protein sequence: CASTRDRSSYE. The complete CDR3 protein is CASTRDRSSYEQYF.

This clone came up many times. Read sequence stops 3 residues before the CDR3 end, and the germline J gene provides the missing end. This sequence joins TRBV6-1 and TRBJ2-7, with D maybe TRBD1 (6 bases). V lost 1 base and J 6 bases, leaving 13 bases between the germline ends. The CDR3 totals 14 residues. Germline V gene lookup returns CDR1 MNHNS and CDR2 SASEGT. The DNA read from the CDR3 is TGTGCCAGCAGTGAAGGGACAGCCCGATTCGAG. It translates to CASSEGTARFE. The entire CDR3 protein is CASSEGTARFEQYF.

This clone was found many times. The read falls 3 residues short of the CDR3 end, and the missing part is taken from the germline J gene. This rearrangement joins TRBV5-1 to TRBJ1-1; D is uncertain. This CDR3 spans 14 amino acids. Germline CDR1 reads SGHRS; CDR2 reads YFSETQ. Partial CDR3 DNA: TGCGCCAGCAGCTTTGGAGGGCCACAGAAAGAA. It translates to CASSFGGPQKE. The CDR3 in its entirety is CASSFGGPQKEAFF.

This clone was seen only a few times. The chain's CDR3 is CASSPSLTGTRTEAFF. The DNA read from the CDR3 is TGTGCCAGCTCACCATCGTTGACAGGGACGAGGACTGAA. The chain uses TRBV18 and TRBJ1-1; 7 positions agree with TRBD1. The CDR3 end lies 3 residues beyond the end of the read and is filled in from the germline J gene. The V and J ends lost 2 bases and 5 bases, in that order; junction bases with no gene match: 11. In germline, CDR1 is KGHSH, CDR2 LQKENI. CDR3 size: 16 residues.

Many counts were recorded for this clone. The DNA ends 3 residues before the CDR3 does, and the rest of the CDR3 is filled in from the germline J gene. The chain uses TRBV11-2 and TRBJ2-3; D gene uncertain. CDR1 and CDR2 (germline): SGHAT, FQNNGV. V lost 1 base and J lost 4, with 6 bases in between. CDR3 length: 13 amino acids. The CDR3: CASSLVFSDTQYF. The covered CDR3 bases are TGTGCCAGCAGCTTAGTTTTCTCAGATACG.

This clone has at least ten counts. The chain's CDR3 is CSARGDSSYEQYF. The DNA read from the CDR3 is TGCAGTGCTAGAGGGGACAGTTCCTACGAG. The rearrangement joins TRBV20-1 to TRBJ2-7; the match to TRBD1 covers 7 bases. The read halts 3 residues ahead of the CDR3 end, with the missing end drawn from the germline J gene. CDR1 and CDR2 from the germline V gene are DFQATT and SNEGSKA (reference sequence). After removal of 1 base from V and 1 base from J, the junction contained 1 base not matched to a gene. The CDR3 has 13 residues.

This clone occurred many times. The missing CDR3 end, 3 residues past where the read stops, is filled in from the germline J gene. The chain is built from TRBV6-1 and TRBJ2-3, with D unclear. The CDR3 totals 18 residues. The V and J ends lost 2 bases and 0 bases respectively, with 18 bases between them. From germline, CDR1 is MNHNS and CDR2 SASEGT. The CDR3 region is CASSERPESILSTDTQYF. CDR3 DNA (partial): TGTGCCAGCAGTGAACGCCCCGAGAGTATACTGAGCACAGATACG.

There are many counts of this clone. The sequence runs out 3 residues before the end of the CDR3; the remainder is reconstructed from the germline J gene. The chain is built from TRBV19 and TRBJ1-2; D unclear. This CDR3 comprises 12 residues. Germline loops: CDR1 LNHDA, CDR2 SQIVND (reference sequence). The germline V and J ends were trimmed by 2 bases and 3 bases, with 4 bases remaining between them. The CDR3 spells CASSISDYGYTF. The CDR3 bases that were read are TGTGCCAGTAGTATATCGGACTATGGC. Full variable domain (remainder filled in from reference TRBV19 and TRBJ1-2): DGGITQSPKYLFRKEGQNVTLSCEQNLNHDAMYWYRQDPGQGLRLIYYSQIVNDFQKGDIAEGYSVSREKKESFPLTVTSAQKNPTAFYLCASSISDYGYTFGSGTRLTVV.

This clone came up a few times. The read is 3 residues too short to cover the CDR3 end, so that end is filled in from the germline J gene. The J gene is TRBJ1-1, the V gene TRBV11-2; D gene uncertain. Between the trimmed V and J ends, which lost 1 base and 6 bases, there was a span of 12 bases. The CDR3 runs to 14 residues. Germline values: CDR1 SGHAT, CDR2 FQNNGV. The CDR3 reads CASSLVPRVSEAFF. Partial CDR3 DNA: TGTGCCAGCAGCTTAGTTCCCCGCGTCTCTGAA.

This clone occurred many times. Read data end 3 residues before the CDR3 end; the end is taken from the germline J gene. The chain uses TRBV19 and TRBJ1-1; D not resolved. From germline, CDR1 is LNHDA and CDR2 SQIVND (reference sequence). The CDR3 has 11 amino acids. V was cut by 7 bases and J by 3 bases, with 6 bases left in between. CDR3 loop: CASILYTEAFF. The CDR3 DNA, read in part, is TGTGCCAGTATCCTCTACACTGAA.

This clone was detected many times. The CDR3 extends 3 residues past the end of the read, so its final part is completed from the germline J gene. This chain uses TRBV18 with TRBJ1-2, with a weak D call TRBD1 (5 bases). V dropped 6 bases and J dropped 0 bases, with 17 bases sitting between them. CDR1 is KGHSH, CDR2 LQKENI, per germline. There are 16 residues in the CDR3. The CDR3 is CASSLSGRESNYGYTF. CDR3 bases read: TGTGCCAGCTCCCTATCAGGGAGGGAGTCTAACTATGGC.

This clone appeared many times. CDR3 protein: CSATTSGVTDTQYF. The sequenced CDR3 bases are TGCAGTGCAACCACTAGCGGGGTCACAGATACG. The V gene is TRBV20-1, the J gene TRBJ2-3, with 10 bases identical to TRBD2. The read gets to within 3 residues of the CDR3 end, and the germline J gene fills in the rest. The CDR3 is made up of 14 amino acids. Germline V gene data show CDR1 as DFQATT and CDR2 as SNEGSKA (reference sequence). The V and J ends lost 6 bases and 2 bases, in that order; junction bases with no gene match: 5.

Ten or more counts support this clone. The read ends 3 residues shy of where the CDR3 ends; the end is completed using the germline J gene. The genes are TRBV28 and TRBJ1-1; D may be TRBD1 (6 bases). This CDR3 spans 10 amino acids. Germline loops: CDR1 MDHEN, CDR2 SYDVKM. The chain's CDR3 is CASSGTQAFF. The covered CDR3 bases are TGTGCCAGCAGTGGGACACAA.

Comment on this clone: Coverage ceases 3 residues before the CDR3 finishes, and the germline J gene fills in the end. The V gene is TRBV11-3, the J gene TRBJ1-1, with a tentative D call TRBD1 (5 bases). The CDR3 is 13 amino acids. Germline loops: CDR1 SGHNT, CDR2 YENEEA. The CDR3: CASSSHTGGEAFF. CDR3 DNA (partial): TGTGCCAGCAGCTCGCACACCGGGGGGGAA.

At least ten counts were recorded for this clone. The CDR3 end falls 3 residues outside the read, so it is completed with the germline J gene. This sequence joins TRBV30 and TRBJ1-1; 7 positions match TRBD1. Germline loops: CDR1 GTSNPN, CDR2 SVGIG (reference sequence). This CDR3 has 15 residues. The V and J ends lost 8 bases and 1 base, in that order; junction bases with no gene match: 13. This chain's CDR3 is CARREQGTRNTEAFF. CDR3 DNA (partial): TGTGCCCGACGAGAACAGGGGACCCGGAACACTGAA.

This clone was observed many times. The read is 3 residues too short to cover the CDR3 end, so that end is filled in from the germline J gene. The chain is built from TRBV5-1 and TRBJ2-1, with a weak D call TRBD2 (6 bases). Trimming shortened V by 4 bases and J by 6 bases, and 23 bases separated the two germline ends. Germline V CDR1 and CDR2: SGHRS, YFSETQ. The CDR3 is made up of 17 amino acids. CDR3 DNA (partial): TGCGCCAGCAGCCTGATGGATATGGGGGGTTTGGGCAATGAG. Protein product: CASSLMDMGGLGNE. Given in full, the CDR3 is CASSLMDMGGLGNEQFF.